Shown below are 14 T cell receptor beta chains from a single sample sequenced in a study of blood T cell repertoires in COVID-19. Produced via immunoSEQ multiplex PCR; TCRdb's table is partial and in-frame only. The sample consists of approximately 160,000 clones, around 80% of them appearing once. The sample comprised PBMCs or T cells enriched from blood (not recorded which). The receptors here all came from a woman aged 45-65 years who had recovered from COVID-19.

The chain employs TRBV9 and TRBJ1-4, with a tentative D call TRBD1 (5 bases). Germline loops: CDR1 SGDLS, CDR2 YYNGEE. Trimming left V 3 bases short and J 0 bases short, with 18 bases between. The CDR3 totals 18 residues. The CDR3 DNA reads TGTGCCAGCAGCGCGAGACCTGGGACTTCGACAACTAATGAAAAACTGTTTTTT. It encodes CASSARPGTSTTNEKLFF.

V usage is TRBV28 and J usage is TRBJ1-3; D call uncertain. Trimming took 8 bases from V and 1 from J, leaving 9 bases between them. The CDR3 spans 13 residues. Germline V gene data show CDR1 as MDHEN and CDR2 as SYDVKM. The CDR3 spells CASCTASGNTIYF. The DNA of the CDR3 is TGTGCCAGCTGTACTGCGTCTGGAAACACCATATATTTT.

V gene TRBV14 combines with J gene TRBJ2-3; no definite D call. Trimming removed 7 bases at V and 2 bases at J, with 10 bases between. CDR3 length equals 13 residues. Germline V gene sequence: CDR1 SGHDN, CDR2 FVKESK. DNA of the CDR3: TGTGCCAGCAACCGCCGCGCCACAGATACGCAGTATTTT. Amino acid sequence: CASNRRATDTQYF.

The V gene is TRBV7-9, the J gene TRBJ2-7, with 8 positions matching TRBD2. The CDR3 has 14 residues. The V gene end was trimmed by 2 bases and the J gene end by 0 bases; junction bases not matched to a gene: 0. CDR1 is SEHNR, CDR2 FQNEAQ, per germline (reference sequence). In DNA, the CDR3 is TGTGCCAGCAGCTTACTAGCGGGCTCCTACGAGCAGTACTTC. Translated: CASSLLAGSYEQYF.

This sequence joins TRBV5-5 and TRBJ1-2, with unresolved D. V was trimmed by 1 base and J by 1 base, leaving 5 bases between them. The CDR3 has 13 amino acids. In germline, CDR1 is SGHKS, CDR2 YYEKEE (reference sequence). CDR3 in amino acids: CASSLIVNYGYTF. Here the CDR3 DNA reads TGTGCCAGCAGCTTGATCGTTAACTATGGCTACACCTTC.

The chain links TRBV24-1 to TRBJ2-7; TRBD2 might be the D (5 bases). This CDR3 comprises 16 residues. CDR1 and CDR2 from the germline V gene are KGHDR and SFDVKD. The V and J ends lost 0 bases and 2 bases respectively, with 13 bases between them. The CDR3 loop reads CATSDLFAGLAYEQYF. The CDR3 bases are TGTGCCACCAGTGATTTGTTTGCGGGCCTAGCCTACGAGCAGTACTTC.

The rearrangement links TRBV27 to TRBJ1-1; D is ambiguous. Trimming pared 2 bases from V and 7 bases from J, leaving 11 bases between. The CDR3 length is 13 residues. Germline V CDR1 and CDR2: MNHEY, SMNVEV (reference sequence). The CDR3: CASSLGGTGEAFF. For the CDR3, the DNA is TGTGCCAGCAGTTTAGGAGGAACGGGTGAAGCTTTCTTT.

V is TRBV29-1 and J is TRBJ2-7; 14 bases match TRBD2. Germline V gives CDR1 SQVTM, CDR2 ANQGSEA. After removal of 7 bases from V and 2 bases from J, the junction contained 7 bases not matched to a gene. This CDR3 comprises 15 residues. The CDR3 sequence: CSAVKGLAGAYEQYF. The DNA of the CDR3 is TGCAGCGCTGTCAAGGGACTAGCGGGAGCCTACGAGCAGTACTTC.

This rearrangement joins TRBV15 to TRBJ2-2; TRBD2 matches at 10 bases. The CDR3 loop spans 14 amino acids. Trimming removed 2 bases from V and 6 bases from J; junction bases left unmatched: 0. Per germline, CDR1 LNHNV and CDR2 YYDKDF (reference sequence). Here the CDR3 DNA reads TGTGCCACCAGCAGACTAGCGGGAGCCGGGGAGCTGTTTTTT. Protein product: CATSRLAGAGELFF.

The chain carries TRBV7-2 and TRBJ2-5; D is unclear. CDR3 length equals 15 residues. Germline loops: CDR1 SGHTA, CDR2 FQGNSA. V dropped 5 bases and J dropped 5 bases, with 18 bases sitting between them. CDR3 sequence (DNA): TGTGCCAGCAGCCGTCTGGGCGCTTCGGCGGAGACCCAGTACTTC. This gives the protein CASSRLGASAETQYF.

V gene TRBV19 combines with J gene TRBJ2-2; 8 nucleotides match TRBD2. The CDR3 spans 15 residues. Unmatched junction bases numbered 5, after V lost 3 bases and J lost 5 bases. Germline-derived CDR1 and CDR2 are LNHDA and SQIVND (reference sequence). The CDR3 sequence is CASSMRGVGTGELFF. In nucleotides, the CDR3 is TGTGCCAGTAGTATGCGGGGGGTTGGAACCGGGGAGCTGTTTTTT. The full variable domain, with the rest looked up from reference TRBV19 and TRBJ2-2, is DGGITQSPKYLFRKEGQNVTLSCEQNLNHDAMYWYRQDPGQGLRLIYYSQIVNDFQKGDIAEGYSVSREKKESFPLTVTSAQKNPTAFYLCASSMRGVGTGELFFGEGSRLTVL.

This clone was counted once. The chain has TRBV29-1 and TRBJ2-1, with 7 bases lining up with TRBD1. Germline-derived CDR1 and CDR2 are SQVTM and ANQGSEA. Trimming cost V 1 base and J 3 bases; bases outside gene matches: 3. The CDR3 loop spans 14 amino acids. CDR3 in DNA: TGCAGCGTTGAAGGGCACAGGGGCTACAATGAGCAGTTCTTC. It codes for CSVEGHRGYNEQFF.

This sequence joins TRBV5-6 and TRBJ2-1; 8 nucleotides align to TRBD2. With V trimmed by 2 bases and J by 2 bases, 3 bases remained unmatched. Germline CDR1 is SGHDT and CDR2 is YYEEEE. The CDR3 is 15 amino acids. CDR3 amino acids: CASSLRRGAYNEQFF. The CDR3, as DNA: TGTGCCAGCAGCTTAAGGCGGGGGGCCTACAATGAGCAGTTCTTC.

The rearrangement joins TRBV4-1 to TRBJ2-5; TRBD2 agrees at 10 bases. J lost 5 bases, V lost 4 bases, and 7 bases had no gene match. Germline values: CDR1 MGHRA, CDR2 YSYEKL. The CDR3 extends over 15 amino acids. The CDR3 DNA is TGCGCCAGCAGCCCCTTAGCGGGAGGAGAGGAGACCCAGTACTTC. Amino acid sequence: CASSPLAGGEETQYF.